This T cell receptor (beta chain) was identified during a study of vaccination effects on CD4 cells after COVID-19. On this clone itself: As yet, its antigen is unknown.

In the ViraFEST assay, antigen-specific CD4+ clonotypes were identified by expansion after peptide-pool stimulation. CD4+ T cells were isolated after 10 days of culture. Vaccinees lacked prior SARS-CoV-2 infection and tested negative for nucleocapsid antibodies. Clones were read by immunoSEQ multiplex PCR, and TCRdb kept only the in-frame ones, dropping some. The sample holds about 40,000 clones, 66% seen once. The receptor was derived from a human donor who received a COVID-19 vaccine. This sample comprised CD4+ T cells from PBMCs cultured with HCoV-OC43 spike peptides, obtained before COVID-19 vaccination. Subset: HCoV-OC43 spike overlapping peptide pool stimulation.

The DNA of the CDR3 is TGTGCCAGCAGAACGACTGAAACTTCAGTACCCAATGAGCAGTTCTTC. Translation: CASRTTETSVPNEQFF. The gene calls are TRBV2 and TRBJ2-1; no clear D. Looked up from germline, CDR1 is SNHLY and CDR2 is FYNNEI. Trimming stripped 6 bases from V and 6 bases from J, with 21 bases between. The CDR3 contains 16 residues.